The clone carrying this TCR beta chain was counted ten times or more. Its target is unknown. Stable hyperthyroidism: no ophthalmopathy progression over 18 months of follow-up. Criteria for exclusion of patients were uncontrolled infection, other autoimmune disease, pregnancy or lactation. What was amplified from RNA transcripts were TCR beta CDR3 regions. Using the HTBI primer set, a first-round RT-PCR was run on the TCR CDR3. From the multiplex PCR reads, TCRdb called clonotypes with MiXCR, one entry per CDR3 protein. The sample lists approximately 400,000 distinct CDR3 sequences; approximately 25% were seen once. V shed 2 bases and J shed 4 bases, with 21 bases lying between them. Germline V gene data show CDR1 as MNHNS and CDR2 as SASEGT. The CDR3 is 18 residues long. The record originates from a study of T cells in Graves' hyperthyroidism and ophthalmopathy. Study-wide results and caveats: Among clonotypes expanded in thyroid above 0.001, most were also found in blood.

Material for sequencing was blood. The clonotype comes from a man in his forties or fifties with Graves' hyperthyroidism. The chain is built from TRBV6-1 and TRBJ2-1, with D perhaps TRBD1 or TRBD2 (5 bases each). Written as DNA, the CDR3 is TGTGCCAGCAGTGAACCACTAGACAGCGGAGTACCTTACAATGAGCAGTTCTTC. This sequence encodes CASSEPLDSGVPYNEQFF.